The T cell receptor beta chain described here comes from a study of CD8 T cells in Susac syndrome. General study results and limits: The study's TCR sequencing and HLA analysis drew on a certain number of individuals. That number was acknowledged as relatively small.

Reverse transcription used roughly 0.5 to 1 ug RNA and random hexamers. The immunoSEQ assay covered 54 Vbeta and 13 Jbeta segments for CDR3. TCRdb reprocessed the immunoSEQ multiplex PCR reads via MiXCR and lists one record per CDR3 protein. Among approximately 120,000 distinct CDR3 sequences listed, roughly 96% were seen once. Germline V lookup: CDR1 SGHTA, CDR2 FQGNSA. The V gene lost 5 bases and the J gene lost 7 bases, with 17 bases spanning the gap. The CDR3 has 14 residues. From blood CD8+ and CD4+ T cells, TCR beta sequences were generated. TEMRA cells were FACS-enriched, with CD8+ and CD4+ T cells isolated negatively. In regard to this clonotype: Its antigen is not identified.

This clonotype was sampled from a human donor in good health. Source material: CD4+ T cells from PBMCs. This chain connects TRBV7-2 to TRBJ2-5, with a tentative D call TRBD2 (5 bases). DNA of the CDR3: TGTGCCAGCAGCCCCTCGCGACCCGCGGGGACCCAGTACTTC. It encodes CASSPSRPAGTQYF.